One and the same sample provided the 26 T cell receptor beta chains below, sequenced in a study of T-cell memory formation after mild COVID-19. From the 5' RACE reads, TCRdb called clonotypes with MiXCR, one entry per CDR3 protein. This sample carries approximately 500,000 distinct CDR3 sequences, roughly 25% of them seen once, and the ten largest clones take 12%. The sample consisted of PBMCs or a T cell subset sorted from them (not recorded which). These receptors came from an adult woman who had mild COVID-19 (a few samples of this study predate the infection). Cell type and time point are not known.

The chain uses TRBV12-3 or TRBV12-4 and TRBJ2-1, with 8 bases that match TRBD1. The CDR3 is 15 amino acids. J lost 4 bases, V lost 2 bases, and 4 bases had no gene match. The CDR3 DNA follows: TGTGCCAGCAGTTTATCACAGGGGGTGTACAATGAGCAGTTCTTC. Translation: CASSLSQGVYNEQFF.

The chain uses TRBV29-1 and TRBJ1-2, with D perhaps matching TRBD1 (5 bases). The CDR3 totals 13 residues. Between the trimmed V and J ends, which lost 1 base and 8 bases, there was a span of 14 bases. Germline V gene sequence: CDR1 SQVTM, CDR2 ANQGSEA. DNA for the CDR3: TGCAGCGTTGAAGGATTAGGGGCTGGGGGCTACACCTTC. Its translation: CSVEGLGAGGYTF.

This clonotype was detected many times. CDR3 sequence reads: CASSSRDRVYEQYF. CDR3 bases: TGTGCCAGCTCATCCCGGGACAGGGTCTACGAGCAGTACTTC. This chain uses TRBV18 with TRBJ2-7; 9 nucleotides agree with TRBD1. The J segment lost 3 bases and the V segment lost 5 bases, leaving 5 bases of the junction unmatched. CDR1 and CDR2 (germline): KGHSH, LQKENI. CDR3 length equals 14 residues. Based on the CDR3 plus reference TRBV18 and TRBJ2-7, the full variable domain is NAGVMQNPRHLVRRRGQEARLRCSPMKGHSHVYWYRQLPEEGLKFMVYLQKENIIDESGMPKERFSAEFPKEGPSILRIQQVVRGDSAAYFCASSSRDRVYEQYFGPGTRLTVT.

The chain carries TRBV12-3 or TRBV12-4 and TRBJ2-7; TRBD1 aligns across 11 bases. The CDR3 has 15 residues. V shed 4 bases and J 5 bases; nucleotides not matched to a gene: 7. The CDR3 region is CASSSGTGGIHEQYF. The CDR3 DNA follows: TGTGCCAGCAGTTCTGGGACAGGGGGTATACACGAGCAGTACTTC.

This clonotype was picked up one time. The rearrangement joins TRBV6-5 to TRBJ2-2; D unclear. Trimming stripped 2 bases from V and 6 bases from J, with 19 bases between. Germline V CDR1 and CDR2: MNHEY, SVGAGI. This CDR3 is built from 17 residues. Here the CDR3 reads CASSYRHGLSTPGELFF. CDR3 coding DNA: TGTGCCAGCAGTTACAGGCATGGTCTCTCAACACCCGGGGAGCTGTTTTTT.

This clonotype was detected only a few times. The gene calls are TRBV7-9 and TRBJ2-7; 8 nucleotides match TRBD1. CDR3 length: 14 amino acids. The trim removed 7 bases at V and 2 bases at J, leaving 7 bases unmatched. Germline V CDR1 and CDR2: SEHNR, FQNEAQ (reference sequence). The CDR3 spells CASTPQGAPYEQYF. The CDR3, as DNA: TGTGCCAGCACACCGCAGGGGGCACCCTACGAGCAGTACTTC.

This clonotype has ten or more counts. The J gene is TRBJ2-2, the V gene TRBV12-3 or TRBV12-4; tentatively, D is TRBD2 (6 bases). The ends were cut back, 3 bases at V and 5 bases at J, with 10 bases in the middle. This CDR3 is built from 14 residues. The CDR3 sequence: CASSFTGATGELFF. The DNA for the CDR3 is TGTGCCAGCAGTTTCACGGGAGCGACCGGGGAGCTGTTTTTT.

This clonotype has just a few counts. The rearrangement joins TRBV7-9 to TRBJ2-1; a possible D gene is TRBD1 (6 bases). This CDR3 has 15 residues. V lost 5 bases to trimming and J lost 4 bases, with 15 bases between them. The germline gives CDR1 SEHNR, CDR2 FQNEAQ (reference sequence). CDR3 region: CASSPAGDPYNEQFF. The DNA of the CDR3 is TGTGCCAGCAGCCCAGCAGGGGACCCTTACAATGAGCAGTTCTTC.

This clonotype was seen a handful of times. The chain employs TRBV9 and TRBJ2-2; D unclear. Germline assignment: CDR1 SGDLS and CDR2 YYNGEE. Trimming pared 0 bases from V and 4 bases from J, leaving 13 bases between. This CDR3 comprises 16 residues. CDR3 loop: CASSVGFSLSTGELFF. In DNA form, the CDR3 reads TGTGCCAGCAGCGTAGGTTTTAGCCTCTCCACCGGGGAGCTGTTTTTT.

This clonotype was found a few times. The V call is TRBV12-3 or TRBV12-4, the J call TRBJ1-1, with D perhaps TRBD1 (5 bases). This CDR3 is built from 13 residues. The V end lost 6 bases, the J end lost 11 bases, and 19 bases lay between the germline ends. CDR3 DNA: TGTGCCAGCAGAAGGGCTGGAGAGGGGATGGCTTTCTTT. It specifies CASRRAGEGMAFF.

This clonotype has a handful of counts. V gene TRBV5-1 combines with J gene TRBJ2-2; D could derive from TRBD1 or TRBD2 (5 bases each). CDR1 and CDR2 (germline): SGHRS, YFSETQ. V lost 4 bases and J 2 bases, leaving 9 bases between the germline ends. CDR3 size: 14 residues. DNA for the CDR3: TGCGCCAGCAGCCCCGGGGACAACACCGGGGAGCTGTTTTTT. Translated: CASSPGDNTGELFF. Variable domain in full (rest from reference TRBV5-1 and TRBJ2-2): KAGVTQTPRYLIKTRGQQVTLSCSPISGHRSVSWYQQTPGQGLQFLFEYFSETQRNKGNFPGRFSGRQFSNSRSEMNVSTLELGDSALYLCASSPGDNTGELFFGEGSRLTVL.

In its sample, this clonotype was seen a few times. This chain connects TRBV3-1 to TRBJ1-2; D call uncertain. Germline V gene lookup returns CDR1 LGHDT and CDR2 YNNKEL (reference sequence). The V and J ends lost 0 bases and 8 bases respectively, with 7 bases between them. CDR3 length: 12 residues. In DNA form, the CDR3 reads TGTGCCAGCAGCCAAGAGAGAGGGGGCTACACCTTC. It codes for CASSQERGGYTF.

Turning to this clonotype: Since a much larger clone is just one base distant, this may be a read error. This chain uses TRBV7-8 with TRBJ2-3, with 10 bases lining up with TRBD2. Trimming cost V 6 bases and J 1 base; bases outside gene matches: 1. CDR1 and CDR2 from the germline V gene are SGHVS and FQNEAQ. This CDR3 comprises 14 residues. The CDR3: CASSTSGGTDTQYF. The CDR3 DNA reads TGTGCCAGCAGTACTAGCGGGGGCACAGATACGCAGTATTTT.

The table lists this clonotype with a few counts. The chain is built from TRBV27 and TRBJ2-7, with 8 bases matching TRBD2. The CDR3 runs to 15 residues. In germline, CDR1 is MNHEY, CDR2 SMNVEV (reference sequence). V lost 6 bases to trimming and J lost 3 bases; unmatched junction nucleotides: 10. The CDR3 loop reads CASSSPYSGSYEQYF. CDR3 nucleotides: TGTGCCAGCAGCTCCCCGTACAGCGGGAGCTACGAGCAGTACTTC.

This clonotype has just a few counts. The gene calls are TRBV30 and TRBJ2-1, with D hard to call. The V gene's germline CDR1 is GTSNPN and CDR2 SVGIG (reference sequence). The CDR3 contains 12 residues. Trimming pared 1 base from V and 9 bases from J, leaving 10 bases between. For the CDR3, the DNA is TGTGCCTGGAGTGAGAGCGTTGGTGAGCAGTTCTTC. Residues: CAWSESVGEQFF.

This clonotype was seen more than once but under ten times. The chain is built from TRBV19 and TRBJ2-1; 10 bases are shared with TRBD2. J was trimmed by 3 bases and V by 4 bases; bases with no gene match: 9. This CDR3 comprises 17 residues. From germline, CDR1 is LNHDA and CDR2 SQIVND (reference sequence). The CDR3 loop is CASSTIGLAAGYNEQFF. CDR3 sequence (DNA): TGTGCCAGTAGTACAATAGGACTAGCGGCCGGCTACAATGAGCAGTTCTTC.

This clonotype showed up many times. The V call is TRBV15, the J call TRBJ2-3; 12 nucleotides align to TRBD2. J lost 0 bases, V lost 4 bases, and 8 bases had no gene match. CDR3 length: 18 amino acids. Germline V gene lookup returns CDR1 LNHNV and CDR2 YYDKDF (reference sequence). CDR3 sequence: CATSTGLAGPISTDTQYF. CDR3 DNA sequence: TGTGCCACCAGCACCGGACTAGCGGGGCCCATTAGCACAGATACGCAGTATTTT.

This clonotype was seen a few times. The J gene is TRBJ2-5, the V gene TRBV6-5, with D possibly being TRBD2 (6 bases). Trimming removed 2 bases from V and 2 bases from J, with 9 bases in between. CDR1 and CDR2 (germline): MNHEY, SVGAGI. This CDR3 region has 14 residues. The CDR3: CASSYTAGQETQYF. CDR3 in DNA: TGTGCCAGCAGTTACACAGCGGGTCAAGAGACCCAGTACTTC.

This clonotype was detected a few times. The V call is TRBV27, the J call TRBJ2-7, with 11 bases fitting TRBD2. The ends lost 5 bases at V and 5 bases at J; junction bases unmatched: 11. CDR1 and CDR2 (germline): MNHEY, SMNVEV (reference sequence). The CDR3 length is 16 residues. CDR3 nucleotide sequence: TGTGCCAGCAGTCCCCTCTTAGCGGGAGGGTTAGACGAGCAGTACTTC. It specifies CASSPLLAGGLDEQYF.

The rearrangement joins TRBV15 to TRBJ2-4; D gene uncertain. The CDR3 totals 14 residues. Germline V gene sequence: CDR1 LNHNV, CDR2 YYDKDF (reference sequence). V was pared by 4 bases and J by 2 bases, with 9 bases between. The CDR3 loop is CATSKGDSKNIQYF. The CDR3 DNA is TGTGCCACCAGCAAAGGAGATTCCAAAAACATTCAGTACTTC.

This clonotype was recorded a few times. The chain has TRBV5-1 and TRBJ2-7; TRBD1 agrees at 11 bases. The CDR3 sequence is 16 residues long. Looked up from germline, CDR1 is SGHRS and CDR2 is YFSETQ. The V segment lost 3 bases and the J segment 3 bases; nucleotides outside the gene matches: 8. CDR3 bases: TGCGCCAGCAGCTCACGAGGGGGACAGGGGGTCTACGAGCAGTACTTC. Amino acid sequence: CASSSRGGQGVYEQYF.

The chain combines TRBV12-3 or TRBV12-4 with TRBJ2-1; TRBD1 or TRBD2 may be the D gene (5 bases each). Between the trimmed V and J ends, which lost 2 bases and 8 bases, there was a span of 13 bases. This CDR3 spans 14 amino acids. CDR3: CASSLKGTVDEQFF. CDR3 sequence (DNA): TGTGCCAGCAGTTTAAAAGGGACCGTCGATGAGCAGTTCTTC.

The chain carries TRBV15 and TRBJ2-3, with D possibly being TRBD2 (6 bases). Trimming removed 0 bases from V and 3 bases from J, with 10 bases in between. The CDR3 has 15 residues. From germline, CDR1 is LNHNV and CDR2 YYDKDF (reference sequence). The DNA of the CDR3 is TGTGCCACCAGCAGAGATACGGGGAGGACAGATACGCAGTATTTT. Its protein is CATSRDTGRTDTQYF.

This clonotype was found many times. The rearrangement joins TRBV20-1 to TRBJ2-3; possibly TRBD2 for D (6 bases). CDR3 size: 15 residues. From germline, CDR1 is DFQATT and CDR2 SNEGSKA (reference sequence). V was trimmed by 5 bases and J by 6 bases, leaving 21 bases between them. CDR3 DNA: TGCAGTGCTCGTCGACTAGAGAAATTGAGGGATACGCAGTATTTT. Protein: CSARRLEKLRDTQYF.

This clonotype showed up just a few times. The V call is TRBV10-3, the J call TRBJ2-1, with D unresolved. CDR1 is ENHRY and CDR2 is SYGVKD in the germline V gene. The CDR3 is 12 residues long. V was cut by 0 bases and J by 13 bases, with 10 bases left in between. The CDR3 DNA sequence: TGTGCCATCAGTGAGTCTACCCAGTCCCAGTTCTTC. This sequence encodes CAISESTQSQFF.

In DNA, the CDR3 is TGTGCCAGCAGCACCTCGGGACAGGGGTCCTACGAGCAGTACTTC. Translating gives CASSTSGQGSYEQYF. J is TRBJ2-7 and V is TRBV9, with 10 bases fitting TRBD1. Germline loops: CDR1 SGDLS, CDR2 YYNGEE. CDR3 length: 15 amino acids. J was trimmed by 1 base and V by 4 bases; bases with no gene match: 5.